Listed here is a single TCR beta chain. The data originate from a study of shared clonotypes between healthy human individuals. TCRdb's table, derived via immunoSEQ multiplex PCR, lists solely in-frame clones and lacks some. The repertoire holds more than 2 million clones, with 90% to 95% as singletons. The CDR3 length is 14 residues. V trimming: 4 bases; J trimming: 7 bases; junction bases outside the gene matches: 4. Germline V gives CDR1 MNHEY, CDR2 SVGAGI. What was sequenced was naive CD4+ T cells sorted from blood. The subset here: CD45RA+ positively selected. This clonotype was sampled from a man between 18 and 35 years old in good health. This chain joins TRBV6-5 and TRBJ1-6; 7 nucleotides line up with TRBD1. Here the CDR3 reads CASSSRDRNSPLHF. CDR3 sequence (DNA): TGTGCCAGCAGTTCACGGGACAGAAATTCACCCCTCCACTTT.